The next 8 T cell receptor beta chains were all read from a single sample in a study of blood T cell repertoires in COVID-19 (TCRdb year 2020). Library preparation employed the immunoSEQ multiplex PCR assay. The clones in this table, taken by TCRdb from immuneACCESS, are in-frame only. Not every clone is retained; where verified, under half of the shortfall comes from an unresolved V gene, and the cause of the rest is unknown. The sample table contains about 380,000 clones; only one count was recorded for around 84% of them. The top ten hold roughly 3.9% of the sample. Sequences were obtained from peripheral blood. Receptors were obtained from a young woman with acute or convalescent COVID-19.

The chain carries TRBV24-1 and TRBJ2-7; the match to TRBD1 covers 9 bases. CDR1 KGHDR and CDR2 SFDVKD come from the germline V gene. This CDR3 contains 12 residues. Losses at the gene ends were 7 bases for V and 4 bases for J; bases not matched to a gene: 1. This CDR3 is CATSDRGYEQYF. In DNA form, the CDR3 reads TGTGCCACCAGCGACAGGGGGTACGAGCAGTACTTC.

On this clone itself: Mismatch with germline at one junction end may stem from a read error. The chain couples TRBV24-1 to TRBJ2-7, with D possibly being TRBD1 (6 bases). The CDR3 extends over 9 amino acids. Germline V CDR1 and CDR2: KGHDR, SFDVKD. CDR3 in DNA: TGTGCCACCAGAAGCGAACAGGGCTTC. Amino acid sequence: CATRSEQGF.

This chain links TRBV7-9 with TRBJ1-1; D possibly corresponds to TRBD1 (5 bases). The CDR3 loop spans 13 amino acids. Germline-derived CDR1 and CDR2 are SEHNR and FQNEAQ (reference sequence). V lost 5 bases to trimming and J lost 5 bases, with 12 bases between them. DNA of the CDR3: TGTGCCAGCAGCCCCAAGCGGGGGACTGAAGCTTTCTTT. Translated: CASSPKRGTEAFF.

This sequence joins TRBV24-1 and TRBJ2-1; 11 positions match TRBD2. Losses at the gene ends were 7 bases for V and 6 bases for J; bases not matched to a gene: 1. The CDR3 consists of 13 residues. CDR1 and CDR2 (germline): KGHDR, SFDVKD. CDR3 nucleotide sequence: TGTGCCACCAGGACTAGCGGGACCAATGAGCAGTTCTTC. Protein product: CATRTSGTNEQFF.

The CDR3 sequence is CASSQIGVRDTEAFF. The CDR3 DNA sequence: TGCGCCAGCAGCCAAATCGGGGTTAGAGACACTGAAGCTTTCTTT. The V gene is TRBV4-1, the J gene TRBJ1-1; D is uncertain. Trimming took off 2 bases at V and 3 bases at J, with 13 bases between the two ends. Germline V CDR1 and CDR2: MGHRA, YSYEKL. The CDR3 extends over 15 amino acids.

The chain combines TRBV5-5 with TRBJ2-2, with a weak D call TRBD2 (5 bases). Looked up from germline, CDR1 is SGHKS and CDR2 is YYEKEE (reference sequence). This CDR3 comprises 16 residues. Trimming left V 4 bases short and J 0 bases short, with 13 bases between. CDR3 residues: CASSMRVGTNTGELFF. The CDR3 bases are TGTGCCAGCAGCATGAGGGTCGGTACGAACACCGGGGAGCTGTTTTTT.

This clone was recorded a few times. The chain links TRBV5-1 to TRBJ1-4; the D gene is possibly TRBD1 (6 bases). CDR3 length: 17 amino acids. V shed 2 bases and J shed 0 bases, with 14 bases lying between them. In germline, CDR1 is SGHRS, CDR2 YFSETQ. Here the CDR3 DNA reads TGCGCCAGCAGCTTTGGACAGAATCTTGCAACTAATGAAAAACTGTTTTTT. Amino acids: CASSFGQNLATNEKLFF.

The rearrangement uses TRBV27 and TRBJ2-7, with a weak D call TRBD2 (5 bases). The length of the CDR3 is 14 residues. Germline CDR1 reads MNHEY; CDR2 reads SMNVEV (reference sequence). V was clipped by 9 bases and J by 2 bases, with 17 bases between them. DNA for the CDR3: TGTGCCAGTTATCCGCCGGACTCTCCCTACGAGCAGTACTTC. Encoded protein: CASYPPDSPYEQYF.